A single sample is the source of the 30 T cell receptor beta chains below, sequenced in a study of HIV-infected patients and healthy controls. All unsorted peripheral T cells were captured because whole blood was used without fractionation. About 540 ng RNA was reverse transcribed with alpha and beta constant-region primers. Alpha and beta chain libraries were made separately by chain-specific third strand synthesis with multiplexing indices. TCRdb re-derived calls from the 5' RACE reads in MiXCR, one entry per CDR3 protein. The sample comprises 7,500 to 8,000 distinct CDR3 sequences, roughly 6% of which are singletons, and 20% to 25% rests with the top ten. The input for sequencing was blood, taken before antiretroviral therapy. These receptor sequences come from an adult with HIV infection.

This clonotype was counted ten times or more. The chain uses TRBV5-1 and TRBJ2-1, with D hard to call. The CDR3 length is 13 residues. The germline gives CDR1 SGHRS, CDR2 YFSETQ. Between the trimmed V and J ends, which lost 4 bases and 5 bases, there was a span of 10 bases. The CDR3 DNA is TGCGCCAGCAGCGCTGACAAACACAATGAGCAGTTCTTC. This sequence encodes CASSADKHNEQFF.

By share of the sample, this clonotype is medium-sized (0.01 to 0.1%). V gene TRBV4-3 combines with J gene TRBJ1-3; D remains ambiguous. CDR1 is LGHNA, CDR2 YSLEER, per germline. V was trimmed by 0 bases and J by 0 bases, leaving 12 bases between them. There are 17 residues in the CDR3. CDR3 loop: CASSQDYTSSSGNTIYF. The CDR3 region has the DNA TGCGCCAGCAGCCAAGATTACACGTCGAGCTCTGGAAACACCATATATTTT.

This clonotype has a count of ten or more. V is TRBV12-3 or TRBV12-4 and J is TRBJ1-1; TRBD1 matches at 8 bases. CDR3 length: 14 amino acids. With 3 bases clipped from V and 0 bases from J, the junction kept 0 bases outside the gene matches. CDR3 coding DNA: TGTGCCAGCAGTTTGGGACAGGTGAACACTGAAGCTTTCTTT. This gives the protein CASSLGQVNTEAFF.

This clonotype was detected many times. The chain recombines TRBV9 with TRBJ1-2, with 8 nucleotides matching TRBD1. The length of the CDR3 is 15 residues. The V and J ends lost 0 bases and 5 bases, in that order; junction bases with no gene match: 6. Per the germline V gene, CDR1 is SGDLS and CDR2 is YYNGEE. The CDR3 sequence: CASSVGGTGQYGYTF. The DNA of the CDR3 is TGTGCCAGCAGCGTAGGAGGGACAGGACAATATGGCTACACCTTC.

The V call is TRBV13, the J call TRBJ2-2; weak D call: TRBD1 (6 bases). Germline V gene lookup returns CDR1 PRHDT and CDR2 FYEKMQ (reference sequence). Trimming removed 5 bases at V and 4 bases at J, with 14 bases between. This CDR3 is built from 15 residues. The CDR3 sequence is CASSEQGVGTGELFF. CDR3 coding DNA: TGTGCCAGCAGCGAACAGGGAGTTGGCACCGGGGAGCTGTTTTTT.

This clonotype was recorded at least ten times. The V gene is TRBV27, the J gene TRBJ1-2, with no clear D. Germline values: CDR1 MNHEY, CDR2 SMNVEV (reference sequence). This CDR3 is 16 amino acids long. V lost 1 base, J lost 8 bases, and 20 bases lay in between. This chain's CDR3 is CASSLYRERTLKGYTF. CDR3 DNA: TGTGCCAGCAGTTTATACCGGGAAAGGACCCTAAAGGGCTACACCTTC.

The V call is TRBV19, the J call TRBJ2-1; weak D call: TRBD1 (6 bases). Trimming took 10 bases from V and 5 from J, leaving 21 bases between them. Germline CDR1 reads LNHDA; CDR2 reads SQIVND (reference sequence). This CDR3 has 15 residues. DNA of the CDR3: TGTGCCACGAAGAGGGAAGGACAGTTAAACAATGAGCAGTTCTTC. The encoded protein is CATKREGQLNNEQFF.

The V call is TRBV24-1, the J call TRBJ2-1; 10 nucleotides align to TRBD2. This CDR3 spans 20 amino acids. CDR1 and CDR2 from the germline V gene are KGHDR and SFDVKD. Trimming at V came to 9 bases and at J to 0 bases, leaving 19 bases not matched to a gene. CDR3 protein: CATGGRPSGGPSSSYNEQFF. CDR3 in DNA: TGTGCCACCGGAGGTCGGCCTAGCGGGGGCCCATCGAGCTCCTACAATGAGCAGTTCTTC.

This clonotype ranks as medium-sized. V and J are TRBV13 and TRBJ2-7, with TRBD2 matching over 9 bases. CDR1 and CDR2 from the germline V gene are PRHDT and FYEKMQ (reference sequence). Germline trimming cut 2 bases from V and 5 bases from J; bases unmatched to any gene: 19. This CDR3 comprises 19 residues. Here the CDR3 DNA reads TGTGCCAGCAGCTTAAGTCCTCTGGTGGCTAGCGGGGTGTTCCACGAGCAGTACGTC. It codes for CASSLSPLVASGVFHEQYV.

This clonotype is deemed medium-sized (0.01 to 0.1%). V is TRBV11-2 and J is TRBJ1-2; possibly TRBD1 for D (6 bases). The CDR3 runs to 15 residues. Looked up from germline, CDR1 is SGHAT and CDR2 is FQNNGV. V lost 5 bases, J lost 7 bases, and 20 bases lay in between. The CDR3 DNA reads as TGTGCCAGCAGCGGCCCGGTCGGGGGGCCGGGTGGCTACACCTTC. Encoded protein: CASSGPVGGPGGYTF.

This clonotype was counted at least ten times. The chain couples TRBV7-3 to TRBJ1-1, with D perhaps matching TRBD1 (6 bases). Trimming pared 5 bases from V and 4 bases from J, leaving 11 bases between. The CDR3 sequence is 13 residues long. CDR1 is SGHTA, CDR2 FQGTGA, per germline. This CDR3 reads CASSSTGSTEAFF. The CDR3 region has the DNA TGTGCCAGCAGCAGTACAGGGTCCACTGAAGCTTTCTTT.

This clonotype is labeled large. CDR3: CASSLWGQNTDTQYF. The CDR3 DNA sequence: TGTGCCAGCAGTTTATGGGGGCAGAACACAGATACGCAGTATTTT. The gene calls are TRBV12-3 or TRBV12-4 and TRBJ2-3; D may be TRBD1 (6 bases). The CDR3 consists of 15 residues. V lost 2 bases and J 2 bases, leaving 11 bases between the germline ends.

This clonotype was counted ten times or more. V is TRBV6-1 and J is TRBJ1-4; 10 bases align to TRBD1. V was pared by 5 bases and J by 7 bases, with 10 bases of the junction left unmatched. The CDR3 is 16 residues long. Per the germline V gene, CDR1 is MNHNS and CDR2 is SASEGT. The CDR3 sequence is CASSRLTGGEGEKLFF. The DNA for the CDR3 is TGTGCCAGCAGTCGTCTGACAGGGGGCGAAGGTGAAAAACTGTTTTTT.

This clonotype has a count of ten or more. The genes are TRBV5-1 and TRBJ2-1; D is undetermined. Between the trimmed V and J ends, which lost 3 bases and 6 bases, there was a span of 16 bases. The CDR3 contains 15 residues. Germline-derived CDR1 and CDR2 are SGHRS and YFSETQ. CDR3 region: CASSSGETTSNEQFF. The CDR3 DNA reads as TGCGCCAGCAGCTCTGGGGAAACAACGAGCAATGAGCAGTTCTTC.

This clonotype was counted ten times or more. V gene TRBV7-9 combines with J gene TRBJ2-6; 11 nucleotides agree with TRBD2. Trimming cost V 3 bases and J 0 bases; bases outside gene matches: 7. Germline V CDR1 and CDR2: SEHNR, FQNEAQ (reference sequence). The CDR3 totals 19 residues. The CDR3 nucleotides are TGTGCCAGCAGCTTTACCCCGACTAGCGGGAACTCTGGGGCCAACGTCCTGACTTTC. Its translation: CASSFTPTSGNSGANVLTF. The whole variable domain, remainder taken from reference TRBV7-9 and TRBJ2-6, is DTGVSQNPRHKITKRGQNVTFRCDPISEHNRLYWYRQTLGQGPEFLTYFQNEAQLEKSRLLSDRFSAERPKGSFSTLEIQRTEQGDSAMYLCASSFTPTSGNSGANVLTFGAGSRLTVL.

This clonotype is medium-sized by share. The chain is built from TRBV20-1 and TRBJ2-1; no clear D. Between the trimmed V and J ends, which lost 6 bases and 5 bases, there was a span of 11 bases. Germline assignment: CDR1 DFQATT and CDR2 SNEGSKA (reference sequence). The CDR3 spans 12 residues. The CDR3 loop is CSAPALNNEQFF. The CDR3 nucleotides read TGCAGTGCCCCGGCCTTGAACAATGAGCAGTTCTTC.

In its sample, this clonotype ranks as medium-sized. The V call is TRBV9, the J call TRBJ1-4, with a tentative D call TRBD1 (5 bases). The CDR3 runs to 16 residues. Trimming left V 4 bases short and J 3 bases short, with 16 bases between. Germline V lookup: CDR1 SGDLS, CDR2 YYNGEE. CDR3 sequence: CASSSSARGPNEKLFF. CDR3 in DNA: TGTGCCAGCAGCTCTAGTGCGAGGGGCCCTAATGAAAAACTGTTTTTT.

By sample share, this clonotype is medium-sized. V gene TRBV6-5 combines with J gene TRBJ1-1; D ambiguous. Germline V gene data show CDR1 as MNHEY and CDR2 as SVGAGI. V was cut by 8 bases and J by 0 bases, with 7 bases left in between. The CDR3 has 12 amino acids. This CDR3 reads CASHSLNTEAFF. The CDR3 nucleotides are TGTGCCAGCCACTCACTGAACACTGAAGCTTTCTTT.

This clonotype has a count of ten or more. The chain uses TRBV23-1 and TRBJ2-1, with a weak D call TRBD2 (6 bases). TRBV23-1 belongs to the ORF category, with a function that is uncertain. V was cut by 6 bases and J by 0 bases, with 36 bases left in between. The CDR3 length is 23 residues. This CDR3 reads CASRRGCGNHFASFDISYNEQFF. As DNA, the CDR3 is TGCGCCAGCAGACGGGGTTGCGGGAACCATTTTGCCTCTTTCGATATCTCCTACAATGAGCAGTTCTTC.

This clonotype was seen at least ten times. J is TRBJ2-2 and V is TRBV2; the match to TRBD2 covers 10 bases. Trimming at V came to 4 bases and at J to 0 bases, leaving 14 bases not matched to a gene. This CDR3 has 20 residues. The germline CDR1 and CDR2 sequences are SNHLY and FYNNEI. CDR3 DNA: TGTGCCAGCAGTGGGGTTAGCGGGGGGCCGTCCTTGACGAACACCGGGGAGCTGTTTTTT. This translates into CASSGVSGGPSLTNTGELFF. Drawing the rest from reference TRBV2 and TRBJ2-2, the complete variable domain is EPEVTQTPSHQVTQMGQEVILRCVPISNHLYFYWYRQILGQKVEFLVSFYNNEISEKSEIFDDQFSVERPDGSNFTLKIRSTKLEDSAMYFCASSGVSGGPSLTNTGELFFGEGSRLTVL.

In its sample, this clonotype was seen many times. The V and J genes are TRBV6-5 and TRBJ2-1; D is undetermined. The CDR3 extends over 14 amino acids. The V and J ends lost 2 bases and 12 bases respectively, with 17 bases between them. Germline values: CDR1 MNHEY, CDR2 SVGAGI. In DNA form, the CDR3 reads TGTGCCAGCAGTTACCAAGGCATCCATTGGGGGCAGTTCTTC. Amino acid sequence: CASSYQGIHWGQFF.

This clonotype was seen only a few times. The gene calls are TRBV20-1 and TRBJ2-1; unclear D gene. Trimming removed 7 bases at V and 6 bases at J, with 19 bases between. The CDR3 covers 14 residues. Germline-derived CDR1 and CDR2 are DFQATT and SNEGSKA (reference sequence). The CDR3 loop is CSVPHWSPANEQFF. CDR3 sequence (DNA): TGCAGTGTTCCGCACTGGTCTCCTGCCAATGAGCAGTTCTTC.

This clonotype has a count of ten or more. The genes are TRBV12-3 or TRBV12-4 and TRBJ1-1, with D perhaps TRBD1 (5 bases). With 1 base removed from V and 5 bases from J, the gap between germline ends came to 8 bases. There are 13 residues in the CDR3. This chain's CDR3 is CASSLVGETEAFF. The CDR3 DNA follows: TGTGCCAGCAGTTTAGTAGGGGAGACTGAAGCTTTCTTT.

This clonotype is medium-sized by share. As DNA, the CDR3 is TGTGCCAGCAGCTTAGACGATCCTGAAGCTTTCTTT. This encodes CASSLDDPEAFF. The chain employs TRBV7-9 and TRBJ1-1; D unresolved. The CDR3 runs to 12 residues. Trimming took off 1 base at V and 6 bases at J, with 6 bases between the two ends. Germline V gene sequence: CDR1 SEHNR, CDR2 FQNEAQ (reference sequence).

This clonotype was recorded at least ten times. CDR3 sequence reads: CASSFSTLPYGYTF. For the CDR3, the DNA is TGTGCCAGCAGCTTCTCGACCTTGCCCTATGGCTACACCTTC. The chain uses TRBV6-5 and TRBJ1-2; D remains ambiguous. V lost 6 bases and J lost 4, with 15 bases in between. Germline V gives CDR1 MNHEY, CDR2 SVGAGI. The CDR3 extends over 14 amino acids.

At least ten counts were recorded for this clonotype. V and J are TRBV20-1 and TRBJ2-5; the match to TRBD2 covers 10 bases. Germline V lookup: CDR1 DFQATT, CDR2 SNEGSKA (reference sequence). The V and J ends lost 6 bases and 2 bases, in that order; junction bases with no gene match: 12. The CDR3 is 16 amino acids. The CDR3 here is CSATLSSGGIQETQYF. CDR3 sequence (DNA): TGCAGTGCCACCCTCTCTAGCGGGGGTATTCAAGAGACCCAGTACTTC.

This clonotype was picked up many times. The chain's CDR3 is CASSQDTGMDEQFF. Written as DNA, the CDR3 is TGCGCCAGCAGCCAAGACACAGGGATGGATGAGCAGTTCTTC. V gene TRBV4-3 combines with J gene TRBJ2-1, with D possibly TRBD1 on 6 matching bases. Trimming cost V 0 bases and J 8 bases, with 11 bases left between them. CDR3 size: 14 residues. From germline, CDR1 is LGHNA and CDR2 YSLEER.

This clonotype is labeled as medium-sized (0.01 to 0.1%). Here the CDR3 reads CASSLSGGVWTQYF. CDR3 DNA: TGTGCCAGCAGTTTATCTGGGGGCGTCTGGACCCAGTACTTC. V and J are TRBV28 and TRBJ2-5, with D possibly being TRBD1 (6 bases). Germline V lookup: CDR1 MDHEN, CDR2 SYDVKM. The CDR3 extends over 14 amino acids. With 1 base removed from V and 7 bases from J, the gap between germline ends came to 13 bases.

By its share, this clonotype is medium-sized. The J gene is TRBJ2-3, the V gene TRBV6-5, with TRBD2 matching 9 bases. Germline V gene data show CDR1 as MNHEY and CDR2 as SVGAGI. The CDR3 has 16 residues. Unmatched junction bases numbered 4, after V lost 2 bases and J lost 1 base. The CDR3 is CASSYALAGGTDTQYF. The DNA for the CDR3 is TGTGCCAGCAGTTACGCGTTAGCGGGGGGCACAGATACGCAGTATTTT.

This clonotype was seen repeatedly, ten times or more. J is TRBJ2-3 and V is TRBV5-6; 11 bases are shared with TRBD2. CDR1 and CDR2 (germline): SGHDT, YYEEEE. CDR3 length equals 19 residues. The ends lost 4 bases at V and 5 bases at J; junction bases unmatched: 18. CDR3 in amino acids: CASSPRMGSGGAERDTQYF. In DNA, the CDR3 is TGTGCCAGCAGCCCCCGGATGGGTAGCGGGGGGGCAGAACGAGATACGCAGTATTTT.